The T cell receptor beta chain under discussion was sequenced for a study of blood T cells in healthy people across ages. From germline, CDR1 is MNHEY and CDR2 SVGAGI. The V gene lost 4 bases and the J gene lost 3 bases, with 18 bases spanning the gap. This CDR3 has 16 residues. This clonotype was found a few times. Then a second PCR, running roughly 6 to 12 cycles, was carried out with a sample-barcoded 5' primer and a J-beta primer mix. Every single cDNA molecule received a tag from a template-switch adaptor with 12 random nucleotides. TCRdb itself ran the 5' RACE reads through MiXCR, one entry per CDR3 protein. The profile shows about 1.8 million distinct CDR3 sequences, just under 50% of them singletons.

The TCR comes from a middle-aged woman in good health. The J gene is TRBJ2-5, the V gene TRBV6-5, with D unclear. Sequencing input: blood. The CDR3 nucleotides read TGTGCCAGCAGTTTCCAACTACGTGGATGGAAAGAGACCCAGTACTTC. Its protein product is CASSFQLRGWKETQYF.